The 21 T cell receptor beta chains in this list originate from one sample, sequenced in a study of T cells in Graves' hyperthyroidism and ophthalmopathy. Amplification yielded TCR beta CDR3 regions, with RNA transcripts as the source. Using the HTBI primer set, a first-round RT-PCR was run on the TCR CDR3. TCRdb passed the multiplex PCR reads through MiXCR, listing each CDR3 protein once. The table has 640,000 or so distinct CDR3 sequences, 14% to 15% seen once. Source material: blood. Every receptor here comes from a woman in her 40s with Graves' ophthalmopathy.

This clonotype was seen a single time. The genes are TRBV11-1 and TRBJ2-2; weak D call: TRBD2 (5 bases). The germline V gene encodes CDR1 SGHAT and CDR2 FQDESV (reference sequence). Trimming removed 1 base from V and 3 bases from J, with 12 bases in between. The CDR3 consists of 16 residues. CDR3: CASSLVRLADTGELFF. The CDR3 bases are TGTGCCAGCAGCTTAGTAAGGCTAGCAGACACCGGGGAGCTGTTTTTT.

In this sample, this clonotype turned up many times. This chain uses TRBV29-1 with TRBJ1-1, with D possibly matching TRBD1 (5 bases). The V end lost 6 bases, the J end lost 1 base, and 9 bases lay between the germline ends. This CDR3 has 12 amino acids. Germline V lookup: CDR1 SQVTM, CDR2 ANQGSEA. CDR3 loop: CSVVQENTEAFF. Written as DNA, the CDR3 is TGCAGCGTGGTACAGGAGAACACTGAAGCTTTCTTT.

This clonotype came up many times. V is TRBV14 and J is TRBJ2-7; D is possibly TRBD2 (6 bases). V was cut by 2 bases and J by 5 bases, with 16 bases left in between. This CDR3 is built from 15 residues. The germline V gene has CDR1 SGHDN and CDR2 FVKESK. CDR3 protein: CASSQFHQRAHEQYF. The DNA for the CDR3 is TGTGCCAGCAGCCAATTTCACCAGCGGGCCCACGAGCAGTACTTC.

The chain carries TRBV11-2 and TRBJ1-6; D unclear. The CDR3 runs 12 residues. Germline loops: CDR1 SGHAT, CDR2 FQNNGV. V was clipped by 1 base and J by 11 bases, with 6 bases between them. As DNA, the CDR3 is TGTGCCAGCAGCTTAGGGGAGCCACCCCTCCACTTT. As protein: CASSLGEPPLHF.

This clonotype was detected many times. V is TRBV7-6 and J is TRBJ2-5, with 10 bases matching TRBD2. The CDR3 totals 15 residues. J was trimmed by 4 bases and V by 4 bases; bases with no gene match: 6. Germline V lookup: CDR1 SGHVS, CDR2 FNYEAQ. CDR3 residues: CASSSGTSERETQYF. CDR3 coding DNA: TGTGCCAGCAGCTCCGGGACTAGCGAGCGAGAGACCCAGTACTTC.

The CDR3 loop reads CASSISEAGGRVAYEQYF. DNA for the CDR3: TGTGCCAGCAGCATCTCCGAGGCGGGGGGTAGAGTCGCCTACGAGCAGTACTTC. V usage is TRBV5-6 and J usage is TRBJ2-7; 8 bases align to TRBD2. Germline V gene data show CDR1 as SGHDT and CDR2 as YYEEEE. V gave up 4 bases and J gave up 2 bases; unmatched junction bases: 17. This CDR3 has 18 residues.

The chain carries TRBV10-3 and TRBJ2-5; weak D call: TRBD1 (5 bases). The ends were cut back, 0 bases at V and 0 bases at J, with 17 bases in the middle. The CDR3 is 18 amino acids. CDR1 and CDR2 from the germline V gene are ENHRY and SYGVKD. CDR3 in DNA: TGTGCCATCAGTGAGTCGTATAAGGACACCCAGTACCAAGAGACCCAGTACTTC. It specifies CAISESYKDTQYQETQYF.

Many counts were recorded for this clonotype. The chain recombines TRBV28 with TRBJ1-5; TRBD1 is a possible D gene (6 bases). Trimming left V 7 bases short and J 3 bases short, with 10 bases between. From germline, CDR1 is MDHEN and CDR2 SYDVKM. The CDR3 runs to 13 residues. CDR3 DNA sequence: TGTGCCAGCACTTGGGGGCACAATCAGCCCCAGCATTTT. It is translated as CASTWGHNQPQHF. The complete variable domain, with remaining parts taken from reference TRBV28 and TRBJ1-5, reads DVKVTQSSRYLVKRTGEKVFLECVQDMDHENMFWYRQDPGLGLRLIYFSYDVKMKEKGDIPEGYSVSREKKERFSLILESASTNQTSMYLCASTWGHNQPQHFGDGTRLSIL.

Here the CDR3 reads CASSYPLAGGGETQYF. CDR3 nucleotides: TGTGCCAGCAGTTACCCTCTAGCGGGAGGAGGGGAGACCCAGTACTTC. This rearrangement joins TRBV6-5 to TRBJ2-5, with 11 nucleotides matching TRBD2. V lost 2 bases to trimming and J lost 5 bases; unmatched junction nucleotides: 7. This CDR3 is 16 amino acids long. The V gene's germline CDR1 is MNHEY and CDR2 SVGAGI.

The table lists this clonotype with a few counts. The CDR3 DNA reads TGCGCCAGTTGGGACAACTCCTACGAGCAGTACTTC. Translating it yields CASWDNSYEQYF. The rearrangement uses TRBV5-1 and TRBJ2-7; tentatively, D is TRBD1 (6 bases). The CDR3 runs to 12 residues. V lost 8 bases and J 0 bases, leaving 9 bases between the germline ends. From germline, CDR1 is SGHRS and CDR2 YFSETQ.

Ten or more counts support this clonotype. This chain connects TRBV27 to TRBJ2-7, with 8 bases identical to TRBD2. The CDR3 has 16 residues. Germline CDR1 reads MNHEY; CDR2 reads SMNVEV (reference sequence). Losses at the gene ends were 0 bases for V and 0 bases for J; bases not matched to a gene: 4. The CDR3 coding sequence is TGTGCCAGCAGTTTATCGGGCGGGGGGTACTCCTACGAGCAGTACTTC. Amino acid sequence: CASSLSGGGYSYEQYF.

The sample holds many counts of this clonotype. J is TRBJ1-1 and V is TRBV28; D gene uncertain. V was trimmed by 3 bases and J by 5 bases, leaving 13 bases between them. CDR1 MDHEN and CDR2 SYDVKM come from the germline V gene. There are 14 residues in the CDR3. Written as DNA, the CDR3 is TGTGCCAGCAGTTTGACACCCCTGGGTACTGAAGCTTTCTTT. It specifies CASSLTPLGTEAFF.

Many counts were recorded for this clonotype. The chain is built from TRBV7-2 and TRBJ2-7; D is unclear. V lost 4 bases and J lost 7, with 8 bases in between. This CDR3 has 11 amino acids. Looked up from germline, CDR1 is SGHTA and CDR2 is FQGNSA. The CDR3, as DNA: TGTGCCAGCAGCTATATCGGGGAGCAGTACTTC. Encoded protein: CASSYIGEQYF.

This clonotype appeared a few times. V gene TRBV4-2 combines with J gene TRBJ1-5; 8 nucleotides agree with TRBD1. Germline V gene data show CDR1 as LGHNA and CDR2 as YNFKEQ. The trim removed 1 base at V and 3 bases at J, leaving 5 bases unmatched. This CDR3 has 16 amino acids. CDR3 in amino acids: CASSQADRANNQPQHF. CDR3 DNA: TGTGCCAGCAGCCAAGCGGACAGGGCCAACAATCAGCCCCAGCATTTT.

The V call is TRBV4-2, the J call TRBJ2-5, with a tentative D call TRBD2 (5 bases). This CDR3 comprises 17 residues. V dropped 4 bases and J dropped 4 bases, with 22 bases sitting between them. CDR1 is LGHNA and CDR2 is YNFKEQ in the germline V gene. The CDR3, as DNA: TGTGCCAGCAGCCCCACGGGGTATAGTTCGATTCGAGAGACCCAGTACTTC. Protein: CASSPTGYSSIRETQYF.

This clonotype was counted at least ten times. CDR3 nucleotide sequence: TGTGCCAGCAGCCGCACCCGGACTAGCGGGAGGAGGAGCTACGAGCAGTACTTC. It encodes CASSRTRTSGRRSYEQYF. V and J are TRBV11-2 and TRBJ2-7; 14 bases fit TRBD2. This CDR3 has 18 residues. After removal of 5 bases from V and 3 bases from J, the junction contained 12 bases not matched to a gene. The germline gives CDR1 SGHAT, CDR2 FQNNGV.

V and J are TRBV3-1 and TRBJ1-5; TRBD1 matches at 8 bases. There are 15 residues in the CDR3. The V gene end was trimmed by 4 bases and the J gene end by 6 bases; junction bases not matched to a gene: 8. Germline V gene lookup returns CDR1 LGHDT and CDR2 YNNKEL (reference sequence). Written as DNA, the CDR3 is TGTGCCAGCAGCCTTTACAGGGGGGGCGGTCAGCCCCAGCATTTT. Residues: CASSLYRGGGQPQHF.

This clonotype was detected ten times or more. This chain connects TRBV24-1 to TRBJ1-2; D possibly corresponds to TRBD1 (5 bases). Between the trimmed V and J ends, which lost 4 bases and 4 bases, there was a span of 12 bases. The CDR3 consists of 14 residues. Germline lookup yields CDR1 KGHDR and CDR2 SFDVKD. CDR3 residues: CATSEGDFGYGYTF. CDR3 bases: TGTGCCACCAGTGAGGGGGACTTCGGCTATGGCTACACCTTC.

The chain is built from TRBV6-1 and TRBJ1-1; TRBD1 aligns across 9 bases. Germline CDR1 is MNHNS and CDR2 is SASEGT. V shed 10 bases and J 4 bases; nucleotides not matched to a gene: 7. The CDR3 is 13 residues long. The CDR3 reads CATHRDRATEAFF. Here the CDR3 DNA reads TGTGCCACGCACCGGGACAGGGCCACTGAAGCTTTCTTT.

J is TRBJ1-1 and V is TRBV29-1, with D tentatively TRBD1 (5 bases). CDR1 and CDR2 (germline): SQVTM, ANQGSEA. Trimming took 4 bases from V and 6 from J, leaving 15 bases between them. The CDR3 runs 13 residues. CDR3 nucleotide sequence: TGCAGCGTTGTGTTCCAGGGTATCTCTGAAGCTTTCTTT. Translating gives CSVVFQGISEAFF.

The chain has TRBV6-1 and TRBJ1-1; D gene ambiguous. V dropped 8 bases and J dropped 6 bases, with 7 bases sitting between them. The CDR3 is 10 residues long. Germline CDR1 is MNHNS and CDR2 is SASEGT. CDR3 sequence: CASLTAEAFF. Here the CDR3 DNA reads TGTGCCAGCCTTACGGCTGAAGCTTTCTTT.